Below are 3 T cell receptor beta chains sequenced from a single sample in a study of T cell responses to AZD1222 COVID-19 vaccine. Repertoires were generated with immunoSEQ multiplex PCR, while TCRdb's copy carries only in-frame clones and drops some. The sample has about 110,000 clones; 87% are singletons. This specimen consisted of peripheral blood, obtained on day 0 of AZD1222 vaccination. The receptors stem from an adult in good health.

The CDR3 bases are TGCAGCGGAGCGGGACTTCCGGGAACGAGGGCCTACGAGCAGTACTTC. Translation gives CSGAGLPGTRAYEQYF. The chain employs TRBV29-1 and TRBJ2-7; TRBD2 aligns across 7 bases. Germline V lookup: CDR1 SQVTM, CDR2 ANQGSEA. J lost 2 bases, V lost 7 bases, and 17 bases had no gene match. The CDR3 loop spans 16 amino acids.

The V call is TRBV7-9, the J call TRBJ1-1; D is unresolved. The CDR3 loop spans 15 amino acids. Between the trimmed V and J ends, which lost 5 bases and 4 bases, there was a span of 17 bases. Per the germline V gene, CDR1 is SEHNR and CDR2 is FQNEAQ (reference sequence). CDR3 region: CASSTFSRAATEAFF. Written as DNA, the CDR3 is TGTGCCAGCAGCACCTTCTCACGCGCAGCCACTGAAGCTTTCTTT. Complete variable domain (other parts from reference TRBV7-9 and TRBJ1-1): DTGVSQNPRHKITKRGQNVTFRCDPISEHNRLYWYRQTLGQGPEFLTYFQNEAQLEKSRLLSDRFSAERPKGSFSTLEIQRTEQGDSAMYLCASSTFSRAATEAFFGQGTRLTVV.

The J gene is TRBJ2-7, the V gene TRBV19; D perhaps matches TRBD2 (5 bases). V was cut by 5 bases and J by 0 bases, with 14 bases left in between. CDR3 length: 15 residues. The germline V gene encodes CDR1 LNHDA and CDR2 SQIVND (reference sequence). CDR3 region: CASSPDFRSSYEQYF. The CDR3 DNA reads TGTGCCAGTAGTCCGGACTTCCGAAGCTCCTACGAGCAGTACTTC. Full variable domain (remainder filled in from reference TRBV19 and TRBJ2-7): DGGITQSPKYLFRKEGQNVTLSCEQNLNHDAMYWYRQDPGQGLRLIYYSQIVNDFQKGDIAEGYSVSREKKESFPLTVTSAQKNPTAFYLCASSPDFRSSYEQYFGPGTRLTVT.